Listed below are T cell receptor beta chains from one sample, sequenced in a study of blood T cell repertoires in COVID-19. The method was immunoSEQ multiplex PCR; TCRdb's version includes in-frame clones alone and lacks a portion of them. The sample contains around 13,000 clones, 92% of which appear only once. Material for sequencing was peripheral blood. These receptors all stem from a woman aged 65 to 85 with active COVID-19. Both conserved end residues are part of each CDR3. The D gene is left open where the match is weak. Expanded clones are given a class, and other clones once, few, many or no size at all.

J,D,size,V,CDR3,DNA
TRBJ2-7,TRBD2,-,TRBV5-6,CASSPYTSGRTYEQYF,TGTGCCAGCAGCCCTTACACTAGCGGGAGAACCTACGAGCAGTACTTC
TRBJ1-2,-,-,TRBV7-2,CASTHAGGDGGYTF,TGTGCCAGCACCCATGCCGGTGGTGACGGGGGCTACACCTTC
TRBJ2-2,TRBD2,-,TRBV2,CASRLTSSVTGELFF,TGTGCCAGCAGGCTGACTAGCTCGGTCACCGGGGAGCTGTTTTTT
TRBJ2-3,TRBD1,-,TRBV4-1,CASSQDHRGPGDTQYF,TGCGCCAGCAGCCAAGATCACAGGGGGCCGGGAGATACGCAGTATTTT
TRBJ2-1,TRBD2,once,TRBV2,CASSEGTSNEQFF,TGTGCCAGCAGTGAAGGGACTAGCAATGAGCAGTTCTTC
TRBJ2-2,-,-,TRBV20-1,CSARAGGELFF,TGCAGTGCTAGAGCGGGAGGGGAGCTGTTTTTT
TRBJ2-7,-,-,TRBV6-6,CASSHEPYEQYF,TGTGCCAGCAGCCATGAGCCTTACGAGCAGTACTTC
TRBJ2-7,TRBD1,-,TRBV29-1,CSVARTGSSYEQYF,TGCAGCGTTGCCCGGACAGGGTCCTCCTACGAGCAGTACTTC
TRBJ2-5,TRBD2,-,TRBV11-2,CASAWGREGQETQYF,TGTGCCAGCGCCTGGGGCAGGGAGGGCCAAGAGACCCAGTACTTC
TRBJ1-3,TRBD1,medium-sized,TRBV7-2,CASSANRGLNSGNTIYF,TGTGCCAGCAGCGCAAACAGGGGGCTCAACTCTGGAAACACCATATATTTT
TRBJ1-1,-,-,TRBV28,CASRLGGGWAFF,TGTGCCAGCAGGCTCGGGGGGGGCTGGGCTTTCTTT
TRBJ2-1,TRBD2,-,TRBV19,CASSTQPGLAGEEQFF,TGTGCCAGTAGTACCCAACCGGGACTAGCGGGAGAGGAGCAGTTCTTC
TRBJ2-1,TRBD2,-,TRBV29-1,CSVRIGTSGSVDEQFF,TGCAGCGTCAGAATCGGGACTAGCGGGAGTGTGGATGAGCAGTTCTTC
TRBJ1-2,-,-,TRBV6-2/TRBV6-3,CASSYSPGGSDGYTF,TGTGCCAGCAGTTACTCACCTGGAGGGTCGGATGGCTACACCTTC
TRBJ2-7,TRBD1,-,TRBV10-3,CAITRGQFPHEQYF,TGTGCCATCACCCGGGGACAGTTTCCTCACGAGCAGTACTTC
TRBJ2-3,-,-,TRBV10-3,CAISSTDTQYF,TGTGCCATCTCTAGCACAGATACGCAGTATTTT
TRBJ1-2,TRBD1,-,TRBV20-1,CSASLQGYYGYTF,TGCAGTGCTAGTCTACAGGGGTACTATGGCTACACCTTC
TRBJ2-5,-,-,TRBV30,CAWSVDGEETQYF,TGTGCCTGGAGTGTAGACGGGGAGGAGACCCAGTACTTC
TRBJ2-7,TRBD1,once,TRBV6-6,CASSYWDRGDYEQYF,TGTGCCAGCAGTTACTGGGACAGGGGGGACTACGAGCAGTACTTC
TRBJ1-4,-,-,TRBV28,CASSFLAGGSEKLFF,-
TRBJ2-1,-,-,TRBV9,CASSGGGTSYNEQFF,TGTGCCAGCAGCGGAGGCGGGACCTCCTACAATGAGCAGTTCTTC
TRBJ2-7,TRBD2,-,TRBV3-1/TRBV3-2,CASSPIGTSLKLPYEQYF,TGTGCCAGCAGCCCAATCGGGACTAGCTTAAAGTTACCCTACGAGCAGTACTTC
TRBJ2-5,TRBD2,-,TRBV28,CASSLGLAGPQETQYF,TGTGCCAGCAGTCTGGGACTAGCGGGCCCTCAAGAGACCCAGTACTTC
TRBJ2-2,TRBD2,few,TRBV7-9,CASTGGLAGVGFTGELFF,TGTGCCAGCACCGGGGGACTAGCGGGAGTCGGTTTTACCGGGGAGCTGTTTTTT
TRBJ2-7,-,-,TRBV7-7,CASSLAGGGTYEQYF,TGTGCTAGCAGCTTAGCCGGAGGCGGAACCTACGAGCAGTACTTC
TRBJ1-1,-,once,TRBV4-3,CASSQRFTEMNTEAFF,TGCGCCAGCAGCCAAAGATTCACAGAAATGAACACTGAAGCTTTCTTT
TRBJ1-2,-,-,TRBV11-2,CASSSTAYGYTF,TGTGCCAGCAGCTCGACAGCTTATGGCTACACCTTC